This TCR beta chain is from a study of blood T cell repertoires in COVID-19. Study-wide context: The United States, Italy and Spain provided the acute and convalescent COVID-19 samples. T cells, B-cell-depleted T cells, or PBMCs provided the cDNA or gDNA that served as material.

Per the authors' pipeline: How many nucleated cells were present was estimated from reference gene primer amplification. Generated by immunoSEQ multiplex PCR, the TCRdb table keeps only in-frame clones and is missing some. V, J and clone size reflect that table, while D and trimming were determined from the DNA. This sample carries 400,000 or so clones, about 88% of them seen once, and the ten largest clones take around 3%. The germline CDR1 and CDR2 sequences are ENHRY and SYGVKD. This CDR3 spans 15 amino acids. The V segment lost 5 bases and the J segment 5 bases; nucleotides outside the gene matches: 11.

Sequencing input: peripheral blood. The TCR originated in a human donor in a cohort sampled during active COVID-19. The chain joins TRBV10-3 to TRBJ2-7, with TRBD1 matching 8 bases. The CDR3, as DNA: TGTGCCATCAGTAGAGACAGGGGAGGTCTCGACGAGCAGTACTTC. Translating it yields CAISRDRGGLDEQYF.